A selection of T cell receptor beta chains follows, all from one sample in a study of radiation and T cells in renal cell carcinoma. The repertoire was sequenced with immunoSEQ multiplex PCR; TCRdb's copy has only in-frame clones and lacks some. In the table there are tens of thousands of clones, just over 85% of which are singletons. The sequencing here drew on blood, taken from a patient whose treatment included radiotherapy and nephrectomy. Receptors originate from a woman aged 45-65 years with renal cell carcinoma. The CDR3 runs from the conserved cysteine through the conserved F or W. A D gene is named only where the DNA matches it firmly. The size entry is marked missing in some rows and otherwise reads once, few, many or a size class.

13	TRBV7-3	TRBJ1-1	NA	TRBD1	TGTGCCAGCAGCTCTCAGGGGGACACTGAAGCTTTCTTT	CASSSQGDTEAFF
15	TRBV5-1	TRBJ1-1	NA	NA	TGCGCCAGCAGCTTGGGGTTCGGTGGAGGGACTGAAGCTTTCTTT	CASSLGFGGGTEAFF
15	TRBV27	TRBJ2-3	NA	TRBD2	TGTGCCAGCAGGTCTAGCGGAAAGGCCACAGATACGCAGTATTTT	CASRSSGKATDTQYF
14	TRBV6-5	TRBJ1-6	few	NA	TGTGCCAGCAGTTTTCGACGGTGGGGTTCACCCCTCCACTTT	CASSFRRWGSPLHF
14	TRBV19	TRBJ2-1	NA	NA	TGTGCCAGTAGTATGGAGGACAGCTACAATGAGCAGTTCTTC	CASSMEDSYNEQFF
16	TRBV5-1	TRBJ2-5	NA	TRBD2	TGCGCCAGCAGCCACCGACTAGCGGGAGCCCAAGAGACCCAGTACTTC	CASSHRLAGAQETQYF
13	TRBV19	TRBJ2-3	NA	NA	TGTGCCAGTGGGTTCCCTAGCACAGATACGCAGTATTTT	CASGFPSTDTQYF
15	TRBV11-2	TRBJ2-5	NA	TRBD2	TGTGCCAGCAGCTCAGGGACTAGCGGGCAAGAGACCCAGTACTTC	CASSSGTSGQETQYF
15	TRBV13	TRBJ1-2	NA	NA	TGTGCCAGCAGCTTAGGAGGAGGGGACAACTATGGCTACACCTTC	CASSLGGGDNYGYTF
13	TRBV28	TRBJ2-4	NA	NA	TGTGCCAGCAGTTTCCCAGGACGGGACATTCAGTACTTC	CASSFPGRDIQYF
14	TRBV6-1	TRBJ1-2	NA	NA	TGTGCCAGCAGTGGACAGCAAGCTAACTATGGCTACACCTTC	CASSGQQANYGYTF
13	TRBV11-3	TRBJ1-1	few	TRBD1	TGTGCCAGCAGCCGAGGGGGCTCTCTAGAAGCTTTCTTT	CASSRGGSLEAFF
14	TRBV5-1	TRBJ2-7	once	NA	TGCGCCAGCAGCCCTCGGGGAGGTTCCTCCGAGCAGTACTTC	CASSPRGGSSEQYF
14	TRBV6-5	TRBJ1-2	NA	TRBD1	TGTGCCAGCAGTTTAGGACAGGCACCCCATGGCTACACCTTC	CASSLGQAPHGYTF
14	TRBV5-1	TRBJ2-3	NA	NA	TGCGCCAGCAGCTCTCTGAGGAACACAGATACGCAGTATTTT	CASSSLRNTDTQYF
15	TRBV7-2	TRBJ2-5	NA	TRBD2	TGTGCCAGCAGCCTATGGGCTAGCGGGCCGGGGACCCAGTACTTC	CASSLWASGPGTQYF
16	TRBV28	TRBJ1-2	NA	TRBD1	TGTGCCAGCAGTTTATTTGGACAGGGCGCTAACTATGGCTACACCTTC	CASSLFGQGANYGYTF
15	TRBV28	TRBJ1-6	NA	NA	TGTGCCAGCAGTTTAGTTCAGGAGGGTAGCTCACCCCTCCACTTT	CASSLVQEGSSPLHF
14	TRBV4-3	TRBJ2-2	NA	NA	TGCGCCAGCAGCCAAGAGAGCTTTACCGGGGAGCTGTTTTTT	CASSQESFTGELFF
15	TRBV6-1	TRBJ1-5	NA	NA	TGTGCCAGCAGGGCTTCTGACTATAGCAATCAGCCCCAGCATTTT	CASRASDYSNQPQHF
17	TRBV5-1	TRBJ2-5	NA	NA	TGCGCCAGCAGCTTGGAAGGAGTGCGGGGGCCTCGCGAGACCCAGTACTTC	CASSLEGVRGPRETQYF
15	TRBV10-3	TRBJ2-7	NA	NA	TGTGCCAGCAGTCTATTAGGCTGGAGCTCCTACGAGCAGTACTTC	CASSLLGWSSYEQYF
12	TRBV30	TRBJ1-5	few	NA	TGTGCCTGGAGAGTCGGCAATCAGCCCCAGCATTTT	CAWRVGNQPQHF
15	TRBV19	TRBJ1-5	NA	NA	TGTGCCAGTAGTATAGAGGGCGGGCCTAATCAGCCCCAGCATTTT	CASSIEGGPNQPQHF
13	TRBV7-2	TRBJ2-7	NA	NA	TGTGCCAGCAGCGTCGGTCCATCCTACGAGCAGTACTTC	CASSVGPSYEQYF
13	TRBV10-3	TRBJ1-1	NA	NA	TGTGCCATCAGTTCAGCGGGTAACACTGAAGCTTTCTTT	CAISSAGNTEAFF
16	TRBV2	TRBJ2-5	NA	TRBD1	TGTGCCAGCAGAATCGGACCGGGACAGATACAAGAGACCCAGTACTTC	CASRIGPGQIQETQYF
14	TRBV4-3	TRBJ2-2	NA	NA	TGCGCCAGCAGCCAAGTTTCGAACACCGGGGAGCTGTTTTTT	CASSQVSNTGELFF
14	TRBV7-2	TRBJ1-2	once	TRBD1	TGTGCCAGCGGCAGGGGGCGCGCGGAAGGAGGCTACACCTTC	CASGRGRAEGGYTF
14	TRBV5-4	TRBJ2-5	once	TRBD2	TGTGCCAGCAGCTTAACTAGCGGGGAAGAGACCCAGTACTTC	CASSLTSGEETQYF
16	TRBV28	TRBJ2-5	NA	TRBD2	TGTGCCAGCAGTTCGTACTTAGCGGGGCAACAAGAGACCCAGTACTTC	CASSSYLAGQQETQYF
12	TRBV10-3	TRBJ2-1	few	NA	TGTGCCATCAGCGGCTCGGGTAATGAGCAGTTCTTC	CAISGSGNEQFF
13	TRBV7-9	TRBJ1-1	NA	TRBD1	TGTGCCAGCAGCATGACAGGGGACACTGAAGCTTTCTTT	CASSMTGDTEAFF
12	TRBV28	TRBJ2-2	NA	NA	TGTGCCACGGGGACGGGGACCGGGGAGCTGTTTTTT	CATGTGTGELFF
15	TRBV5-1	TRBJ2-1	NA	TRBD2	TGCGCCAGCAGCTTGGCAGCGGGGAGTTACAATGAGCAGTTCTTC	CASSLAAGSYNEQFF
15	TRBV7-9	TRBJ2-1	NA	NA	TGTGCCAGCAGCTTACCTCCGACAGACTACAATGAGCAGTTCTTC	CASSLPPTDYNEQFF
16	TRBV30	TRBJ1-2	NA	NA	TGTGCCTGGAGTGTGTCCAGGTCACCCCCAAACTATGGCTACACCTTC	CAWSVSRSPPNYGYTF
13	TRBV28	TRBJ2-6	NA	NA	TGTGCCAGCACCGAAGCTGGGGCCAACGTCCTGACTTTC	CASTEAGANVLTF
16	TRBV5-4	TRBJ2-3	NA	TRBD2	TGTGCCAGCAGCTTCCCGGGGGGGCGCGGGGCAGATACGCAGTATTTT	CASSFPGGRGADTQYF
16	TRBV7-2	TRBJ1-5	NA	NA	TGTGCCAGCAGCTTAGGAGTGGATTTCCCCAATCAGCCCCAGCATTTT	CASSLGVDFPNQPQHF
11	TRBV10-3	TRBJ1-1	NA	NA	TGTGCCATCAGGGAGACCGATCGGGCTTTCTTT	CAIRETDRAFF
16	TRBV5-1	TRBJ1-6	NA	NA	TGCGCCAGCAGCTTGGGTATACGGGGTATCAATTCACCCCTCCACTTT	CASSLGIRGINSPLHF
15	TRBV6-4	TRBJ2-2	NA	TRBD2	TGTGCCAGCAGTGAGATAGCGGGGAACACCGGGGAGCTGTTTTTT	CASSEIAGNTGELFF
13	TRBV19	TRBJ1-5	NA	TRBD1	TGTGCCAGTAACCGGGACAGGGAACAGCCCCAGCATTTT	CASNRDREQPQHF
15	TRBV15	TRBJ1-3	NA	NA	TGTGCCACCAGCAGAGATAGACCATCTGGAAACACCATATATTTT	CATSRDRPSGNTIYF
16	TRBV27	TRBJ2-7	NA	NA	TGTGCCAGCAGTAATATAGTCAGGGCGGGGAACTACGAGCAGTACTTC	CASSNIVRAGNYEQYF
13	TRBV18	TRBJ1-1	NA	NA	TGTGCCAGCTCATCTGGGGGGGCGACTGAAGCTTTCTTT	CASSSGGATEAFF